Below are 14 T cell receptor beta chains sequenced from a single sample in a study of blood T cell repertoires in COVID-19. Measured with immunoSEQ multiplex PCR; TCRdb has only the in-frame clones, and not every one. This table has about 39,000 clones, approximately 85% appearing once. The sample was peripheral blood. The receptor set was obtained from a human donor in a cohort sampled during active COVID-19.

The V and J genes are TRBV30 and TRBJ2-1; TRBD2 matches at 16 bases. This CDR3 is built from 13 residues. Trimming at V came to 3 bases and at J to 10 bases, leaving 0 bases not matched to a gene. Germline assignment: CDR1 GTSNPN and CDR2 SVGIG (reference sequence). DNA for the CDR3: TGTGCCTGGAGGGGACTAGCGGGAGGGGAGCAGTTCTTC. This codes for CAWRGLAGGEQFF.

This rearrangement joins TRBV5-1 to TRBJ2-7, with TRBD1 identical over 8 bases. Germline V gives CDR1 SGHRS, CDR2 YFSETQ. The CDR3 length is 14 residues. V was pared by 4 bases and J by 3 bases, with 6 bases of the junction left unmatched. The CDR3 DNA reads TGCGCCAGCAGCCGCGACAGGGGCAACTACGAGCAGTACTTC. Protein: CASSRDRGNYEQYF.

The chain couples TRBV4-2 to TRBJ1-4, with D uncertain. This CDR3 has 14 amino acids. Germline V gives CDR1 LGHNA, CDR2 YNFKEQ. V gave up 0 bases and J gave up 14 bases, with 16 bases separating them. The CDR3 DNA follows: TGTGCCAGCAGCCAAGAAGAGGCCGGCCAAGGTCTGTTTTTT. Its translation is CASSQEEAGQGLFF.

The CDR3 sequence is CAWGRDRPYEQYF. The DNA of the CDR3 is TGTGCCTGGGGTCGGGACAGGCCCTACGAGCAGTACTTC. The gene calls are TRBV30 and TRBJ2-7, with TRBD1 matching over 8 bases. The CDR3 spans 13 residues. The junction had 5 bases not matched to a gene; V was cut back by 5 bases and J by 2 bases. From germline, CDR1 is GTSNPN and CDR2 SVGIG (reference sequence).

The V call is TRBV3-1 (or the pseudogene TRBV3-2), the J call TRBJ2-5; TRBD1 matches 7 bases. With V trimmed by 1 base and J by 2 bases, 7 bases remained unmatched. The CDR3 has 16 residues. Germline V gene sequence: CDR1 LGHDT, CDR2 YNNKEL (reference sequence). The CDR3 is CASSQATGARQETQYF. CDR3 DNA: TGTGCCAGCAGCCAAGCCACAGGGGCCCGACAAGAGACCCAGTACTTC.

This clone has a handful of counts. V gene TRBV5-4 combines with J gene TRBJ2-1, with TRBD1 as a possible D gene (5 bases). The CDR3 has 15 residues. With 0 bases removed from V and 9 bases from J, the gap between germline ends came to 16 bases. Germline-derived CDR1 and CDR2 are SGHNT and YYREEE (reference sequence). The CDR3 spells CASSLGGPLGGEQFF. CDR3 bases: TGTGCCAGCAGCTTGGGGGGCCCTTTGGGCGGTGAGCAGTTCTTC.

J is TRBJ2-1 and V is TRBV7-9; TRBD1 agrees at 7 bases. This CDR3 region has 13 residues. From germline, CDR1 is SEHNR and CDR2 FQNEAQ (reference sequence). J gave up 12 bases and V 1 base, and 6 bases lay outside the gene matches. The CDR3 here is CASSLGTGGGQFF. The CDR3 bases are TGTGCCAGCAGCTTAGGGACAGGTGGAGGGCAGTTCTTC. The full variable domain, rest sourced from reference TRBV7-9 and TRBJ2-1, is DTGVSQNPRHKITKRGQNVTFRCDPISEHNRLYWYRQTLGQGPEFLTYFQNEAQLEKSRLLSDRFSAERPKGSFSTLEIQRTEQGDSAMYLCASSLGTGGGQFFGPGTRLTVL.

The count of this clone is one. The gene calls are TRBV20-1 and TRBJ2-7; 7 bases are shared with TRBD2. J lost 3 bases, V lost 3 bases, and 17 bases had no gene match. This CDR3 has 17 amino acids. Germline V gene sequence: CDR1 DFQATT, CDR2 SNEGSKA (reference sequence). The CDR3 loop reads CSASWASGKSGNYEQYF. The CDR3 nucleotides read TGCAGTGCTAGTTGGGCTAGCGGAAAATCCGGGAACTACGAGCAGTACTTC.

The V and J genes are TRBV14 and TRBJ1-1; D is unclear. This CDR3 is 16 amino acids long. CDR1 is SGHDN, CDR2 FVKESK, per germline. Trimming shortened V by 6 bases and J by 0 bases, and 17 bases separated the two germline ends. CDR3 nucleotide sequence: TGTGCCAGCAGGTCCGCCAAGAGGGAAATGAACACTGAAGCTTTCTTT. Its protein product is CASRSAKREMNTEAFF.

The chain joins TRBV9 to TRBJ1-6, with D tentatively TRBD1 (6 bases). Germline V lookup: CDR1 SGDLS, CDR2 YYNGEE. The CDR3 contains 14 residues. V lost 4 bases to trimming and J lost 5 bases, with 10 bases between them. The CDR3 DNA sequence: TGTGCCAGCAGCCTGAGGACAGATAATTCACCCCTCCACTTT. Residues: CASSLRTDNSPLHF.

The genes are TRBV4-1 and TRBJ1-5, with a weak D call TRBD1 (5 bases). Trimming cost V 4 bases and J 4 bases, with 17 bases left between them. The germline gives CDR1 MGHRA, CDR2 YSYEKL. The CDR3 length is 16 residues. CDR3 residues: CASSLSLGAKNQPQHF. The CDR3 region has the DNA TGCGCCAGCAGCCTCTCCTTAGGGGCGAAAAATCAGCCCCAGCATTTT.

The J gene is TRBJ1-2, the V gene TRBV5-8; D unclear. Trimming stripped 0 bases from V and 0 bases from J, with 9 bases between. CDR1 and CDR2 from the germline V gene are SGHTS and YDEGEE. This CDR3 contains 15 residues. This CDR3 is CASSLVTVANYGYTF. In DNA, the CDR3 is TGTGCCAGCAGCTTGGTAACAGTTGCTAACTATGGCTACACCTTC.

The V call is TRBV4-3, the J call TRBJ2-6; unclear D gene. V shed 0 bases and J shed 1 base, with 4 bases lying between them. CDR3 length: 15 amino acids. Germline V CDR1 and CDR2: LGHNA, YSLEER. CDR3 coding DNA: TGCGCCAGCAGCCAAGAAGCGTCTGGGGCCAACGTCCTGACTTTC. Translating it yields CASSQEASGANVLTF.

CDR3 DNA sequence: TGTGCCAGCAGCTTGGCCGGGAGCTCCTCCTATGGCTACACCTTC. Translated, it gives CASSLAGSSSYGYTF. The V call is TRBV5-4, the J call TRBJ1-2, with no clear D. The CDR3 runs to 15 residues. Germline assignment: CDR1 SGHNT and CDR2 YYREEE (reference sequence). The V end lost 0 bases, the J end lost 4 bases, and 13 bases lay between the germline ends.